One TCR beta chain is described in this entry. In its sample, this clonotype was seen once. No cognate antigen has been identified for it. One base away there is no much larger clone; base qualities are not given. One read alone is weak evidence. In light of the paper, this sample's treatment or condition label describes: allogeneic hematopoietic cell transplantation with graft depleted of TCRalphabeta T cells and CD19 B cells. Transplant recipients were children who received TCRalphabeta/CD19-depleted allogeneic hematopoietic cell grafts. Preparation of the library involved PCR. Reads for this sample came from an Illumina HiSeq 2500. TCR libraries were prepared with molecular barcoding, using unique molecular identifiers to normalize TCRbeta repertoire quantification. TCRdb applied fastp at Q25 and MiXCR to the public reads, then kept only in-frame beta chains. Rows are combined by CDR3 protein, so each entry shows the most common genes and DNA. The table for this sample lists about 170,000 distinct CDR3 sequences; approximately 12% of them were counted only once. About 12% of the sample belongs to the ten largest clones.

The CDR3 starts with the cysteine, ends with the phenylalanine, and has 14 residues. The retained sequence is limited to the CDR3, 42 bases, with the frame set at the first base. V is pared back by 5 bases and J by 2 bases, with 11 bases lying between the germline termini. The sample comes from a study of T-cell reconstitution after alpha-beta-depleted transplantation in children (dated by TCRdb to 2016 to 2018). About the full investigation: The study quantitatively tracked T-cell immune reconstitution after TCRalphabeta/CD19-depleted allogeneic hematopoietic cell transplantation in children using TCR repertoire profiling. Results and caveats for the whole study, not just this receptor: The apparently early recovery of alphabetaT-cell counts about two months after transplant reportedly depended on only several hundred rapidly expanded clones that came from non-depleted graft cells. The frequencies of hyperexpanded clones fell over the following months, and after one year, T-cell counts and TCRbeta diversity were mostly attributed to newly produced T cells. In some patients, the high TCRbeta diversity seen at day 60 was put down to recipient T cells and intrathymic progenitors that had survived conditioning.

The sequence was obtained from a boy between 2 and 15 years old with acute myeloid leukemia, due to receive a stem cell transplant. The chain couples TRBV12-3 or TRBV12-4 to TRBJ2-3; a tentative D call is TRBD1 (6 bases match). The sequences come from PBMCs, collected before TCRalphabeta/CD19-depleted stem cell transplant. The CDR3 here reads CASSPGHNTDTQYF. The nucleotides read TGTGCCAGCAGTCCGGGACACAACACAGATACGCAGTATTTT.